This T cell receptor (beta chain) was documented in a study of blood T cell repertoires in COVID-19. About the study: The origin of the acute and convalescent COVID-19 samples was the United States, Italy and Spain. T cells, B-cell-depleted T cells, or PBMCs supplied cDNA or gDNA.

Authors' analysis steps: Reference gene primer amplification gave estimated nucleated cell counts. Clones were sequenced by immunoSEQ multiplex PCR, and TCRdb holds only the in-frame ones, with some missing. V, J and clone size derive from that table, while D and trimming were established from the DNA sequence. The repertoire consists of tens of thousands of clones, with 80% to 85% occurring once and the leading ten covering roughly 1.5%. The sequence was obtained from a man aged 50-59 years with acute or convalescent COVID-19. Sequenced material: peripheral blood.

CDR3 amino acids: CASSHGTGDHEQFF. The CDR3 DNA reads TGCGCCAGCAGCCACGGGACAGGTGACCATGAGCAGTTCTTC. The gene calls are TRBV5-1 and TRBJ2-1, with 8 positions matching TRBD1. This CDR3 region has 14 residues. Looked up from germline, CDR1 is SGHRS and CDR2 is YFSETQ. The V segment lost 4 bases and the J segment 8 bases; nucleotides outside the gene matches: 8.